Presented here are 4 T cell receptor beta chains from one specimen sequenced in a study of early T cells in non-severe SARS-CoV-2 infection. TCRdb re-called the 5' RACE reads through MiXCR, storing one row per CDR3 protein. The sample carries approximately 65,000 distinct CDR3 sequences, approximately 10% recorded once. The source material was whole blood. The receptor source for this set is an adult who was a healthcare worker with PCR-confirmed SARS-CoV-2 infection or an uninfected control (not recorded which).

The chain uses TRBV7-9 and TRBJ2-1; D may be TRBD1 or TRBD2 (5 bases each). The CDR3 runs 14 residues. Trimming removed 2 bases from V and 9 bases from J, with 14 bases in between. Germline V gives CDR1 SEHNR, CDR2 FQNEAQ (reference sequence). CDR3 region: CASSLIGQGVEQFF. As DNA, the CDR3 is TGTGCCAGCAGCTTAATCGGCCAGGGAGTTGAGCAGTTCTTC. The whole variable domain, filled in from reference TRBV7-9 and TRBJ2-1, reads DTGVSQNPRHKITKRGQNVTFRCDPISEHNRLYWYRQTLGQGPEFLTYFQNEAQLEKSRLLSDRFSAERPKGSFSTLEIQRTEQGDSAMYLCASSLIGQGVEQFFGPGTRLTVL.

This clonotype has at least ten counts. The chain carries TRBV7-8 and TRBJ2-1, with TRBD1 identical over 9 bases. CDR1 is SGHVS, CDR2 FQNEAQ, per germline. J lost 8 bases, V lost 1 base, and 6 bases had no gene match. The CDR3 runs 15 residues. Written as DNA, the CDR3 is TGTGCCAGCAGCTTAGAGATGACAGGGGGAGATGAGCAGTTCTTC. Residues: CASSLEMTGGDEQFF.

This clonotype has ten or more counts. This rearrangement joins TRBV29-1 to TRBJ2-5, with D perhaps matching TRBD2 (7 bases). V was shortened by 3 bases and J by 5 bases, with 22 bases between the two germline ends. Per the germline V gene, CDR1 is SQVTM and CDR2 is ANQGSEA. CDR3 length: 16 residues. This chain's CDR3 is CSVDGGGRRGRETQYF. CDR3 coding DNA: TGCAGCGTTGACGGGGGCGGGAGAAGGGGTCGGGAGACCCAGTACTTC.

V and J are TRBV27 and TRBJ1-2; the D gene is possibly TRBD1 (6 bases). Trimming pared 5 bases from V and 4 bases from J, leaving 11 bases between. The germline gives CDR1 MNHEY, CDR2 SMNVEV (reference sequence). This CDR3 is 13 amino acids long. CDR3 sequence: CASSNRVGYGYTF. CDR3 DNA sequence: TGTGCCAGCAGTAACAGGGTTGGCTATGGCTACACCTTC.